This is a list of T cell receptor beta chains from one sample in a study of blood T cell repertoires in COVID-19. Some clones are missing from TCRdb's copy, which holds only in-frame ones; the method was immunoSEQ multiplex PCR. The profile shows 150,000 to 200,000 clones, 89% of them singletons. Sequencing was performed on PBMCs or T cells enriched from blood (not recorded which). The source of these receptors is a woman aged 35 to 49 with acute COVID-19. The CDR3 runs from the conserved cysteine through the conserved F or W. D genes are given only for firm matches. Clone size appears in some rows only: once, few, many, or a class for an expanded clone.

NA TRBJ2-1 NA TRBV2 TGTGCCAGCAGTGACCCGGGGGACAGAATCAATGAGCAGTTCTTC CASSDPGDRINEQFF
NA TRBJ1-2 NA TRBV4-1 TGCGCCAGCAGCCAAGATTTAGGTGGGCCGGCCTATGGCTACACCTTC CASSQDLGGPAYGYTF
NA TRBJ1-6 NA TRBV5-1 TGCGCCAGCAGCTCCGGACTCACAAGGAGTTCACCCCTCCACTTT CASSSGLTRSSPLHF
NA TRBJ1-3 once TRBV2 TGTGCCAGCAGTGATCAGGGCGGAAACACCATATATTTT CASSDQGGNTIYF
TRBD1 TRBJ2-7 NA TRBV5-4 TGTGCCAGCAGTACAGGGGGGTCTGTTGGCGAGCAGTACTTC CASSTGGSVGEQYF
NA TRBJ1-1 once TRBV18 TGTGCCAGCTCACCAAATTACGGGGGTGAGACTGAAGCTTTCTTT CASSPNYGGETEAFF
NA TRBJ1-5 NA TRBV6-6 TGTGCCAGCACCTACAGTCCCAATCAGCCCCAGCATTTT CASTYSPNQPQHF
NA TRBJ2-5 once TRBV20-1 TGCAGTGCTAGTCCCACCAATACCCCTACCCAAGAGACCCAGTACTTC CSASPTNTPTQETQYF
TRBD2 TRBJ2-1 NA TRBV7-9 TGTGCCAGCAGAGCTAGCGGATCCTACAATGAGCAGTTCTTC CASRASGSYNEQFF
TRBD1 TRBJ1-2 NA TRBV6-5 TGTGCCAGCAGTTACACGGGACAGGGGGCTGGCTACACCTTC CASSYTGQGAGYTF
NA TRBJ2-7 NA TRBV4-1 TGCGCCAGCAGCCAAGATCGCGGGGACTACGAGCAGTACTTC CASSQDRGDYEQYF
NA TRBJ2-2 once TRBV4-3 TGCGCCAGCAGCCAATCCAGGTCGAACACCGGGGAGCTGTTTTTT CASSQSRSNTGELFF
TRBD1 TRBJ2-7 NA TRBV4-1 TGCGCCAGCAGCCACTCAGGACAGGCCTACGAGCAGTACTTC CASSHSGQAYEQYF
TRBD2 TRBJ2-2 NA TRBV7-2 TGTGCCAGCAGCGGGGGACTAGCGGGCACCGGGGAGCTGTTTTTT CASSGGLAGTGELFF
NA TRBJ2-2 NA TRBV4-3 TGCGCCAGCAGCCAGGGCTTGTCGGTCACCGGGGAGCTGTTTTTT CASSQGLSVTGELFF
TRBD1 TRBJ1-6 NA TRBV7-9 TGTGCCAGCAGCTTAAGTGGACAGGGTGGGTCACCCCTCCACTTT CASSLSGQGGSPLHF
NA TRBJ2-6 NA TRBV5-1 TGCGCCAGCAGCGAAGGGACTGGTGGGGCCAACGTCCTGACTTTC CASSEGTGGANVLTF
NA TRBJ2-1 NA TRBV24-1 TGTGCCACCAGTGCAGGGGTAGACTACAATGAGCAGTTCTTC CATSAGVDYNEQFF
TRBD2 TRBJ2-1 NA TRBV7-9 TGTGCCAGCAGCCTTCCGTCTAGCGGGAGCTCCTACAATGAGCAGTTCTTC CASSLPSSGSSYNEQFF
TRBD2 TRBJ2-2 NA TRBV2 TGTGCCAGCAGTCGGACTAGCGGGGGGACCGGGGAGCTGTTTTTT CASSRTSGGTGELFF
NA TRBJ1-2 NA TRBV4-1 TGCGCCAGCAGCCCCACCTCAGACATCCTGACCTTC CASSPTSDILTF
TRBD1 TRBJ2-7 NA TRBV4-2 TGTGCCAGCAGCCAGCCCGGGACAGGGTTCTACGAGCAGTACTTC CASSQPGTGFYEQYF
TRBD2 TRBJ2-7 NA TRBV11-2 TGTGCCAGCAGCCCAATAGCGGGAGGGGGTTCCTACGAGCAGTACTTC CASSPIAGGGSYEQYF
TRBD2 TRBJ2-3 NA TRBV15 TGTGCCACCAGCAGAGAGAGCGGGAACACAGATACGCAGTATTTT CATSRESGNTDTQYF
TRBD2 TRBJ2-7 few TRBV6-6 TGTGCCAGCGGCGGACTAGCGTTCGAGCAGTACTTC CASGGLAFEQYF
TRBD1 TRBJ1-1 NA TRBV12-3/TRBV12-4 TGTGCCAGCAGCCCACAGGGGTCCACTGAAGCTTTCTTT CASSPQGSTEAFF
TRBD2 TRBJ2-2 NA TRBV5-1 TGCGCCAGCAGCTTGCGCACTAGCGGGGGGGCCGGCGGGGAGCTGTTTTTT CASSLRTSGGAGGELFF
TRBD2 TRBJ2-7 NA TRBV5-4 TGTGCCAGCAGCTTGGGTGGCGGGGGGTCCTACGAGCAGTACTTC CASSLGGGGSYEQYF
TRBD2 TRBJ2-1 NA TRBV7-3 TGTGCCAGCAGCTTGAATAGCGGGGGCCACAATGAGCAGTTCTTC CASSLNSGGHNEQFF
TRBD1 TRBJ1-2 NA TRBV4-1 TGCGCCAGCAGCCGCGCACAGGGGGAGGTCGGCTATGGCTACACCTTC CASSRAQGEVGYGYTF
TRBD1 TRBJ1-1 NA TRBV5-4 TGTGCCAGCAGCTTGAAACCAGGGGGCTTGAACACTGAAGCTTTCTTT CASSLKPGGLNTEAFF
NA TRBJ2-1 NA TRBV19 TGTGCCAGTAGTCAAGACTACTTCTACAATGAGCAGTTCTTC CASSQDYFYNEQFF
TRBD1 TRBJ1-3 NA TRBV7-9 TGTGCCAGCAGGAAGTCAACAGGGGGAGTCATATATTTT CASRKSTGGVIYF
TRBD2 TRBJ2-3 NA TRBV3-1/TRBV3-2 TGTGCCAGCAGCCAAGACTCCGGACTAGCGGTTAGCACAGATACGCAGTATTTT CASSQDSGLAVSTDTQYF
TRBD1 TRBJ1-4 once TRBV3-1/TRBV3-2 TGTGCCAGCAGCCCGACAGGGAAGAAACTGTTTTTT CASSPTGKKLFF
TRBD1 TRBJ1-2 NA TRBV19 TGTGCCAGTAGTATTTCCCTCCGACAGGGGACTTATGGCTACACCTTC CASSISLRQGTYGYTF
NA TRBJ2-2 NA TRBV6-1 TGTGCCAGCAGTGAAGTGGGACAACCCGGGGAGCTGTTTTTT CASSEVGQPGELFF
TRBD1 TRBJ1-2 NA TRBV5-6 TGTGCCAGCAGATGGGAGACAGGGAAGCATGGCTACACCTTC CASRWETGKHGYTF
NA TRBJ1-1 NA TRBV7-8 TGTGCCAGCAGCTTAGGTACAGGAAAGGGGATAGCGGCAGCTTTCTTT CASSLGTGKGIAAAFF
TRBD2 TRBJ2-7 NA TRBV7-2 TGTGCCAGCAGCCCAAGCGGGACTGTACTCTACGAGCAGTACTTC CASSPSGTVLYEQYF
NA TRBJ2-7 NA TRBV6-6 TGTGCCAGCAGCCCCGGACAGTACGAGCAGTACTTC CASSPGQYEQYF
NA TRBJ1-1 NA TRBV6-5 TGTGCCAGCAGTTGGAACAGGGATCCAAGCACTGAAGCTTTCTTT CASSWNRDPSTEAFF
TRBD2 TRBJ2-7 NA TRBV4-2 TGTGCCAGCCGCCAACATCCTTTTTTCGGGCCTCGCGGGGGGGCGGGGCCGTGCGAGCAGTACTTC CASRQHPFFGPRGGAGPCEQYF
TRBD2 TRBJ2-1 NA TRBV5-6 TGTGCCAGCAGCCCTACCACAGGACTAGCGGGGGGTCAGCAGTTCTTC CASSPTTGLAGGQQFF
TRBD1 TRBJ1-1 many TRBV4-3 TGCGCCAGCAGCCAAGAACCGGGACAGACGAACACTGAAGCTTTCTTT CASSQEPGQTNTEAFF
NA TRBJ1-5 once TRBV28 TGTGCCAGCAGTTCCGTGGGGGGAGGGGGTAGCAATCAGCCCCAGCATTTT CASSSVGGGGSNQPQHF
NA TRBJ1-1 many TRBV6-1 TGTGCCAGCAGTGCCAGCCCAACGGGGACTGAGGCGGCTGAAGCTTTCTTT CASSASPTGTEAAEAFF
NA TRBJ1-3 NA TRBV5-1 TGCGCCAGCAGCTTGGAACCAGGGTCAGGAAACACCATATATTTT CASSLEPGSGNTIYF
TRBD1 TRBJ2-3 once TRBV28 TGTGCCAGCAGGGACGGACAGGGGGCGCGAGATACGCAGTATTTT CASRDGQGARDTQYF
NA TRBJ2-4 NA TRBV21-1 TGTGCCAGCAGCCAACCTTCGGGACATACGGGAAAAAACATTCAGTACTTC CASSQPSGHTGKNIQYF
NA TRBJ2-7 NA TRBV5-4 TGTGCCAGCAGCTTGACTCTAGGCTCCTACGAGCAGTACTTC CASSLTLGSYEQYF
NA TRBJ1-2 NA TRBV27 TGTGCCAGCAATTCCCAAGGGGGGGGCCTTAACTATGGCTACACCTTC CASNSQGGGLNYGYTF
TRBD1 TRBJ2-7 NA TRBV5-1 TGCGCCAGCAGCCTGGTAGGGGGTGACAGGGGTTCCTACGAGCAGTACTTC CASSLVGGDRGSYEQYF
TRBD2 TRBJ2-7 NA TRBV18 TGTGCCAGCTCACCACTGGGAACTAGCGGTGCTTCCAGCGAGCAGTACTTC CASSPLGTSGASSEQYF
TRBD2 TRBJ2-5 once TRBV24-1 TGTGCCACCAGTGATTTTTGGGCTAGCGGGGGAAAAGAGACCCAGTACTTC CATSDFWASGGKETQYF
TRBD1 TRBJ2-3 NA TRBV5-1 TGCGCCAGCAGCTTGGCCATTGGGGGGACAGGGGGCACAGATACGCAGTATTTT CASSLAIGGTGGTDTQYF
TRBD1 TRBJ2-2 NA TRBV27 TGTGCCAGCAGCATTGACAGGGGCGGGAACACCGGGGAGCTGTTTTTT CASSIDRGGNTGELFF
TRBD1 TRBJ2-1 NA TRBV5-5 TGTGCCAGCAGCCCCGGGACAGGGGGCTCCTACAATGAGCAGTTCTTC CASSPGTGGSYNEQFF
TRBD1 TRBJ1-4 NA TRBV12-5 TGTGCTAGTGGTTTGGCACGAACGGGACAGGGGAATGAAAAACTGTTTTTT CASGLARTGQGNEKLFF
NA TRBJ2-5 NA TRBV30 TGTGCCTGGAGTCTAATGGACCAAGAGACCCAGTACTTC CAWSLMDQETQYF